This T cell receptor (beta chain) comes out of a study of blood T cell repertoires in COVID-19. Whole-study context: PBMCs, B-cell-depleted T cells, or T cells provided the cDNA or gDNA that made up the material.

Original methodology: Amplified reference gene primers provided the basis for estimating nucleated cell counts. Repertoires were generated with immunoSEQ multiplex PCR, while TCRdb's copy carries only in-frame clones and drops some. That table gives V, J and clone size, and the DNA gave D and trimming. Among about 200,000 clones listed, around 82% were seen once. The germline V gene has CDR1 SGHNT and CDR2 YYREEE (reference sequence). V gave up 3 bases and J gave up 3 bases; unmatched junction bases: 8. CDR3 length equals 15 residues. The gene calls are TRBV5-4 and TRBJ2-7, with TRBD2 identical over 8 bases. This receptor was obtained from a man aged 35 to 55 who had recovered from COVID-19. Sequenced material: PBMCs or T cells enriched from blood (not recorded which). CDR3 residues: CASSSEAGADYEQYF. Here the CDR3 DNA reads TGTGCCAGCAGCTCCGAAGCGGGAGCGGACTACGAGCAGTACTTC.